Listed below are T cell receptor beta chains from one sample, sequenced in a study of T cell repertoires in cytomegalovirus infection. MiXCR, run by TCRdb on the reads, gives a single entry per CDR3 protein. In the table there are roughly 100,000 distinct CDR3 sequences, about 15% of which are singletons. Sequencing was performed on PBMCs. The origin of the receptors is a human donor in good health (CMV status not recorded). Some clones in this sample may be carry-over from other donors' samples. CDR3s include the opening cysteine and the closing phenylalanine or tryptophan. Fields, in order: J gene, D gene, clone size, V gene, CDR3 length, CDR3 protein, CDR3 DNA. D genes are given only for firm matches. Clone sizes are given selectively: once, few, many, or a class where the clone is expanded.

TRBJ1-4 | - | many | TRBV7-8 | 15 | CASSPRWAGTEKLFF | TGTGCCAGCAGCCCGAGGTGGGCAGGGACTGAAAAACTGTTTTTT
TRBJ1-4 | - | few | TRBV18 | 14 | CASSTGQGDEKLFF | TGTGCCAGCTCAACGGGGCAGGGAGATGAAAAACTGTTTTTT
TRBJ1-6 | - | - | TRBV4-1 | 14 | CASSQDLGDSPLHF | TGCGCCAGCAGCCAAGATTTGGGGGACTCACCCCTCCACTTT
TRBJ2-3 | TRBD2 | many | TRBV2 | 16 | CASSDLSGTSTDTQYF | TGTGCCAGCAGTGACCTTAGCGGGACTAGCACAGATACGCAGTATTTT
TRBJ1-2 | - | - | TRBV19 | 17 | CASSSGGAAAKLHGYTF | TGTGCCAGTAGTAGCGGGGGGGCCGCGGCTAAACTGCATGGCTACACCTTC
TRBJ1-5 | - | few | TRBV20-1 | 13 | CSAGGKGNQPQHF | TGCAGTGCTGGGGGTAAGGGCAATCAGCCCCAGCATTTT
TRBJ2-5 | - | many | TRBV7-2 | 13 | CASSSSGWETQYF | TGTGCCAGCAGCTCCAGTGGGTGGGAGACCCAGTACTTC
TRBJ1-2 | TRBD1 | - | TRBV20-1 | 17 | CSAPGRGTGGAGYGYTF | TGCAGTGCTCCCGGCCGGGGGACAGGGGGCGCGGGCTATGGCTACACCTTC
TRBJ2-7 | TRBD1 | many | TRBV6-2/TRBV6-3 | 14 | CASMGQVQLYEQYF | TGTGCCAGCATGGGACAGGTCCAACTCTACGAGCAGTACTTC
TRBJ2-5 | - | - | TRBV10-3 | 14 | CAISETRGAETQYF | TGTGCCATCAGTGAAACGAGGGGCGCGGAGACCCAGTACTTC
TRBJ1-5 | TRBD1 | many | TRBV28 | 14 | CASSLGQGFQPQHF | TGTGCCAGCAGTTTGGGACAGGGTTTTCAGCCCCAGCATTTT
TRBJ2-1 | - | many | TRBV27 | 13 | CASRLLTGYEQFF | TGTGCCAGCAGACTCCTAACAGGATATGAGCAGTTCTTC
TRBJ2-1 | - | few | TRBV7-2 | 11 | CASSLGQIQFF | TGTGCCAGCAGCTTAGGCCAGATACAGTTCTTC
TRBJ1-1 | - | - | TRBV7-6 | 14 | CASNKGVQDTEAFF | TGTGCCAGCAATAAAGGGGTTCAGGACACTGAAGCTTTCTTT
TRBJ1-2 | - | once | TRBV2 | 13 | CASSELGLDGYTF | TGTGCCAGCAGTGAACTGGGACTAGATGGCTACACCTTC
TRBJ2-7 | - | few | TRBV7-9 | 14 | CASSSPKGPHEQYF | TGTGCCAGCAGCTCCCCGAAGGGCCCACACGAGCAGTACTTC
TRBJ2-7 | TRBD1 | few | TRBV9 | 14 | CASSPGQGAYEQYF | TGTGCCAGCAGCCCTGGACAGGGAGCCTACGAGCAGTACTTC
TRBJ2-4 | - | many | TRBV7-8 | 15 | CASSREQGFGNIQYF | TGTGCCAGCAGCCGAGAACAGGGTTTCGGAAACATTCAGTACTTC
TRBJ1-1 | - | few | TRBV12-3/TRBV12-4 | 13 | CASSEGSYTEAFF | TGTGCCAGCAGTGAGGGTAGTTACACTGAAGCTTTCTTT